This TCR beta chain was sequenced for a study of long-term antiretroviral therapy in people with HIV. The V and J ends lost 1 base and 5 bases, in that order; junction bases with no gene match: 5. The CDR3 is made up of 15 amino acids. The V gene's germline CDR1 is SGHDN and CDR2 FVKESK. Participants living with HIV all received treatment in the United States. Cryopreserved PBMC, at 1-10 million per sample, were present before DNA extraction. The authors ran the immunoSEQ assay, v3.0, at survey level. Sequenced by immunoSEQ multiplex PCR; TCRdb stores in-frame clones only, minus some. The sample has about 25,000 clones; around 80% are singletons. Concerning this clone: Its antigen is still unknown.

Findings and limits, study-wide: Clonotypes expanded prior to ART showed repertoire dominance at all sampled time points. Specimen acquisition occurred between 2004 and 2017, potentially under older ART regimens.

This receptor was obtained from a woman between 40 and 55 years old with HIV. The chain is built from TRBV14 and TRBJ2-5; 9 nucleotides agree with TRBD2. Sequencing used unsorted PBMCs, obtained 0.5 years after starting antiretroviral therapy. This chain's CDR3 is CASSQGAGGAETQYF. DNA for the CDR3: TGTGCCAGCAGCCAAGGAGCGGGGGGTGCGGAGACCCAGTACTTC. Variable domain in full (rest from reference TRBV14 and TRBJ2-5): EAGVTQFPSHSVIEKGQTVTLRCDPISGHDNLYWYRRVMGKEIKFLLHFVKESKQDESGMPNNRFLAERTGGTYSTLKVQPAELEDSGVYFCASSQGAGGAETQYFGPGTRLLVL.